This paragraph reports one T cell receptor beta chain. This record belongs to a study of blood T cell repertoires in COVID-19. In the study overall: T cells, B-cell-depleted T cells, or PBMCs supplied cDNA or gDNA.

The CDR3 is made up of 12 amino acids. CDR1 is LNHDA and CDR2 is SQIVND in the germline V gene (reference sequence). Trimming shortened V by 7 bases and J by 2 bases, and 5 bases separated the two germline ends. In the authors' methods: Amplifying reference gene primers gave estimates of nucleated cell counts. The assay was immunoSEQ multiplex PCR, and TCRdb's table has in-frame clones only and misses some. The V and J calls and clone size are taken from that table; D and trimming were inferred from the DNA. In the table there are 150,000 to 200,000 clones, approximately 83% of which are singletons. This chain joins TRBV19 and TRBJ1-4; D not resolved. This TCR derives from an elderly woman with active or convalescent COVID-19. The material sequenced was peripheral blood. The CDR3 loop reads CASTQTNEKLFF. The CDR3 DNA reads TGTGCCAGTACTCAGACTAATGAAAAACTGTTTTTT.